The sequence of this T cell receptor beta chain was determined in a study of T-cell reconstitution after alpha-beta-depleted transplantation in children listed by TCRdb under 2016. About the full investigation: Using TCR repertoire profiling, the study quantitatively followed how T-cell immune reconstitution unfolded in children after TCRalphabeta/CD19-depleted allogeneic hematopoietic cell transplantation. Summary of the overall study and its limitations: In some patients, the high TCRbeta diversity seen at day 60 was put down to recipient T cells and intrathymic progenitors that had survived conditioning. Over the following months the frequencies of hyperexpanded clones went down, and after one year T-cell counts and TCRbeta diversity were mostly credited to newly produced T cells. The apparently early alphabetaT-cell count recovery about two months after transplant was reportedly dependent on only several hundred rapidly expanded clones derived from non-depleted graft cells.

The method was PCR. Sequencing was carried out with an Illumina HiSeq 2500. Molecular barcoding was employed in the preparation of TCR libraries, with unique molecular identifiers being used to normalize TCRbeta repertoire quantification. TCRdb reworked the public reads: Q25 trimming with fastp, MiXCR clone assembly, productive beta chains retained. Merged by CDR3 protein, the rows form single entries marked with the most common genes and DNA. Within this sample are about 830,000 distinct CDR3 sequences, with about 16% of them counted one time only. In total, the top ten clones hold approximately 5% of the sample. Comments on this clonotype: There is no known antigen for this receptor. It has no much larger one-base neighbor in the sample; base qualities were not kept.

Sequences MNHEY (CDR1) and SMNVEV (CDR2) are obtained from the germline V gene (reference sequence). The CDR3 goes from the cysteine to the phenylalanine over 19 residues. Of the read, only the CDR3 DNA is kept; its 57 bases are in frame from base 1. Compared with germline, V lacks 2 bases and J lacks 12 bases; bases without a gene match: 18. The sample's treatment or condition label, decoded: allogeneic hematopoietic cell transplantation with graft depleted of TCRalphabeta T cells and CD19 B cells. TCRalphabeta/CD19-depleted allogeneic hematopoietic cell grafts were given to the transplant recipients, all of whom were children.

Sequences were derived from PBMCs, mostly from graft donor cells, sampled 360 days after TCRalphabeta/CD19-depleted stem cell transplant. This clonotype originated in a male patient under 18 who had a stem cell transplant for acute lymphoblastic leukemia, so the T cells may come from the graft donor. Recombination linked TRBV27 to TRBJ2-1; the central 14 bases match TRBD2. The sequence in DNA is TGTGCCAGCAGTTTAGAGGTCCGACTAGCGGGAGGGCGTCCAGCGTTGCAGTTCTTC. This encodes CASSLEVRLAGGRPALQFF.